The 6 T cell receptor beta chains below all came from one sample that was sequenced in a study of T cell clones after liver transplantation. Only in-frame clones appear in the TCRdb table, and some are missing; sequencing was by immunoSEQ multiplex PCR. The data contain about 51,000 clones, about 90% of them singletons. The sequences come from CD8+ T cells from blood, collected 12 months after liver transplant. Receptors were obtained from a human patient who received a liver transplant. Some of the T cells might come from the graft donor.

The rearrangement joins TRBV5-4 to TRBJ2-7; 10 bases map to TRBD2. The CDR3 sequence is 15 residues long. Germline values: CDR1 SGHNT, CDR2 YYREEE (reference sequence). V dropped 4 bases and J dropped 3; count of bases not matched to a gene: 7. CDR3 protein: CASSDPGTSDYEQYF. The CDR3 DNA reads as TGTGCCAGCAGCGACCCCGGGACTAGCGACTACGAGCAGTACTTC. The full variable domain, with the rest looked up from reference TRBV5-4 and TRBJ2-7, is ETGVTQSPTHLIKTRGQQVTLRCSSQSGHNTVSWYQQALGQGPQFIFQYYREEENGRGNFPPRFSGLQFPNYSSELNVNALELDDSALYLCASSDPGTSDYEQYFGPGTRLTVT.

V usage is TRBV15 and J usage is TRBJ2-7; 8 bases are shared with TRBD2. Germline V gene sequence: CDR1 LNHNV, CDR2 YYDKDF (reference sequence). After removal of 9 bases from V and 2 bases from J, the junction contained 9 bases not matched to a gene. This CDR3 is 14 amino acids long. CDR3 nucleotide sequence: TGTGCCACGCAACACGGGGGGGGGACCTACGAGCAGTACTTC. Translation gives CATQHGGGTYEQYF.

The V and J genes are TRBV6-5 and TRBJ2-6; D is unresolved. Germline V gene sequence: CDR1 MNHEY, CDR2 SVGAGI. The CDR3 has 16 amino acids. V shed 4 bases and J shed 0 bases, with 10 bases lying between them. CDR3 nucleotides: TGTGCCAGCAGTTCCGACTGGAACTCTGGGGCCAACGTCCTGACTTTC. Translation: CASSSDWNSGANVLTF.

This clone was counted a few times. V and J are TRBV13 and TRBJ2-3; D possibly corresponds to TRBD1 (6 bases). The germline gives CDR1 PRHDT, CDR2 FYEKMQ (reference sequence). This CDR3 contains 16 residues. The V and J ends lost 1 base and 3 bases respectively, with 14 bases between them. The CDR3 DNA sequence: TGTGCCAGCAGCTTAGTCCTAAGGGGGTGGACAGATACGCAGTATTTT. As protein: CASSLVLRGWTDTQYF.

This clone was observed a single time. The rearrangement uses TRBV6-6 and TRBJ2-7, with 8 bases aligning to TRBD2. The germline V gene has CDR1 MNHNY and CDR2 SVGAGI (reference sequence). V lost 4 bases to trimming and J lost 5 bases; unmatched junction nucleotides: 10. The CDR3 consists of 15 residues. CDR3 protein: CASSFSSGVKNEQYF. The CDR3 region has the DNA TGTGCCAGCAGTTTTAGTAGCGGGGTAAAGAACGAGCAGTACTTC.

The chain recombines TRBV28 with TRBJ1-2, with 12 bases fitting TRBD1. The junction had 8 bases not matched to a gene; V was cut back by 5 bases and J by 7 bases. This CDR3 has 15 residues. Per germline, CDR1 MDHEN and CDR2 SYDVKM. CDR3: CASSPPGQGARGYTF. CDR3 DNA sequence: TGTGCCAGCAGTCCACCGGGACAGGGGGCTCGTGGCTACACCTTC.